Below, 15 T cell receptor beta chains from the same sample are listed, as sequenced in a study of cytomegalovirus exposure and HLA in healthy donors. The protocol was immunoSEQ multiplex PCR, while the TCRdb copy is restricted to in-frame clones and leaves out a portion. The sample carries roughly 130,000 clones, about 91% recorded once. The sample was PBMCs. Receptors originate from a woman aged 18-29 years in good health and CMV-seropositive.

The CDR3 reads CASRQGGQGVDYGYTF. Here the CDR3 DNA reads TGTGCCAGCAGACAAGGCGGACAGGGGGTGGACTATGGCTACACCTTC. The chain carries TRBV11-2 and TRBJ1-2; 10 positions agree with TRBD1. The CDR3 is 16 residues long. V lost 6 bases to trimming and J lost 3 bases; unmatched junction nucleotides: 10. The germline CDR1 and CDR2 sequences are SGHAT and FQNNGV.

The CDR3 reads CASSAAQGAENQPQHF. CDR3 coding DNA: TGTGCCAGCAGTGCGGCCCAGGGGGCCGAAAATCAGCCCCAGCATTTT. The rearrangement uses TRBV25-1 and TRBJ1-5; TRBD1 aligns across 8 bases. CDR1 MGHDK and CDR2 SYGVNS come from the germline V gene. The junction had 9 bases not matched to a gene; V was cut back by 4 bases and J by 4 bases. This CDR3 is 16 amino acids long.

V and J are TRBV28 and TRBJ1-4; D gene unclear. The V and J ends lost 3 bases and 5 bases respectively, with 22 bases between them. This CDR3 region has 18 residues. The germline CDR1 and CDR2 sequences are MDHEN and SYDVKM. CDR3 sequence: CASSFVDLFGGRNEKLFF. The DNA of the CDR3 is TGTGCCAGCAGTTTTGTTGATCTATTCGGAGGCAGGAATGAAAAACTGTTTTTT. The variable domain in full, with the rest retrieved from reference TRBV28 and TRBJ1-4, is DVKVTQSSRYLVKRTGEKVFLECVQDMDHENMFWYRQDPGLGLRLIYFSYDVKMKEKGDIPEGYSVSREKKERFSLILESASTNQTSMYLCASSFVDLFGGRNEKLFFGSGTQLSVL.

J is TRBJ1-5 and V is TRBV27; no firm D call. The CDR3 runs 13 residues. Per the germline V gene, CDR1 is MNHEY and CDR2 is SMNVEV (reference sequence). V was cut by 6 bases and J by 4 bases, with 10 bases left in between. The CDR3 DNA follows: TGTGCCAGCAGCCCTTCCAGTAATCAGCCCCAGCATTTT. It translates to CASSPSSNQPQHF.

The chain has TRBV28 and TRBJ1-2; D may be TRBD1 (5 bases). Trimming removed 3 bases at V and 2 bases at J, with 10 bases between. The germline gives CDR1 MDHEN, CDR2 SYDVKM. This CDR3 spans 14 amino acids. The CDR3 DNA sequence: TGTGCCAGCAGTTTCTCGGGGGAGAACTATGGCTACACCTTC. The encoded protein is CASSFSGENYGYTF.

The chain links TRBV10-1 to TRBJ2-2; 9 bases are shared with TRBD2. The V gene's germline CDR1 is WNHNN and CDR2 SYGVQD (reference sequence). The CDR3 loop spans 14 amino acids. After removal of 6 bases from V and 1 base from J, the junction contained 0 bases not matched to a gene. The DNA of the CDR3 is TGCGCCAGCAGAGCGGGGGGGAACACCGGGGAGCTGTTTTTT. It specifies CASRAGGNTGELFF.

Comment on this clone: One end of the junction does not line up with germline, which may come from a read error. J is TRBJ2-7 and V is TRBV7-8; 12 nucleotides match TRBD1. The CDR3 totals 16 residues. Germline V CDR1 and CDR2: SGHVS, FQNEAQ. CDR3 protein: CASSLGGTGGWYEQYF. The CDR3 region has the DNA TGTGCCAGCAGTTTAGGGGGGACAGGGGGCTGGTACGAGCAGTACTTC.

This chain connects TRBV5-5 to TRBJ1-5; D unclear. Germline V gives CDR1 SGHKS, CDR2 YYEKEE (reference sequence). The CDR3 has 14 amino acids. Trimming shortened V by 0 bases and J by 3 bases, and 7 bases separated the two germline ends. CDR3 bases: TGTGCCAGCAGCTTGGGAGGGTTCAATCAGCCCCAGCATTTT. It translates to CASSLGGFNQPQHF.

This clone was counted between two and nine times. V and J are TRBV9 and TRBJ2-5; 8 bases map to TRBD2. The CDR3 runs 13 residues. Germline V CDR1 and CDR2: SGDLS, YYNGEE. V gave up 2 bases and J gave up 4 bases; unmatched junction bases: 1. The CDR3 DNA reads as TGTGCCAGCAGCGTTGGGACTAGAGAGACCCAGTACTTC. Protein: CASSVGTRETQYF.

This chain links TRBV9 with TRBJ1-1; D is uncertain. The CDR3 totals 15 residues. The germline V gene encodes CDR1 SGDLS and CDR2 YYNGEE. Trimming shortened V by 0 bases and J by 1 base, and 10 bases separated the two germline ends. The CDR3 DNA sequence: TGTGCCAGCAGCGTAGACGGTTATGGGAACACTGAAGCTTTCTTT. This translates into CASSVDGYGNTEAFF.

CDR3 sequence reads: CASSQDYGPTGNTIYF. DNA of the CDR3: TGCGCCAGCAGCCAAGATTACGGTCCCACTGGAAACACCATATATTTT. This rearrangement joins TRBV4-3 to TRBJ1-3; unclear D gene. V lost 0 bases and J lost 2, with 11 bases in between. Germline V gene lookup returns CDR1 LGHNA and CDR2 YSLEER. This CDR3 is built from 16 residues.

The genes are TRBV7-3 and TRBJ1-1; D is unresolved. Trimming shortened V by 5 bases and J by 1 base, and 11 bases separated the two germline ends. From germline, CDR1 is SGHTA and CDR2 FQGTGA. The CDR3 totals 14 residues. The CDR3 protein is CASSPAGGNTEAFF. CDR3 sequence (DNA): TGTGCCAGCAGCCCTGCCGGCGGGAACACTGAAGCTTTCTTT. Drawing the rest from reference TRBV7-3 and TRBJ1-1, the complete variable domain is GAGVSQTPSNKVTEKGKYVELRCDPISGHTALYWYRQSLGQGPEFLIYFQGTGAADDSGLPNDRFFAVRPEGSVSTLKIQRTERGDSAVYLCASSPAGGNTEAFFGQGTRLTVV.

This chain connects TRBV11-3 to TRBJ1-2; 9 bases line up with TRBD1. This CDR3 has 16 residues. The V gene end was trimmed by 5 bases and the J gene end by 1 base; junction bases not matched to a gene: 8. Germline CDR1 reads SGHNT; CDR2 reads YENEEA. The CDR3 sequence: CASSLGQGRSNYGYTF. DNA for the CDR3: TGTGCCAGCAGCCTGGGACAGGGACGGAGTAACTATGGCTACACCTTC.

The chain carries TRBV5-4 and TRBJ2-1; a weak D match, TRBD2 (7 bases). Germline values: CDR1 SGHNT, CDR2 YYREEE (reference sequence). Trimming left V 1 base short and J 0 bases short, with 17 bases between. The CDR3 spans 18 residues. The CDR3 region is CASSLRWGGQSSYNEQFF. CDR3 coding DNA: TGTGCCAGCAGCTTGAGATGGGGGGGGCAGAGCTCCTACAATGAGCAGTTCTTC.

V gene TRBV5-1 combines with J gene TRBJ2-7; 8 nucleotides align to TRBD2. V lost 0 bases to trimming and J lost 2 bases; unmatched junction nucleotides: 7. The germline V gene encodes CDR1 SGHRS and CDR2 YFSETQ. This CDR3 region has 16 residues. In nucleotides, the CDR3 is TGCGCCAGCAGCTTGGGCGTAGCGGGATTCACCTACGAGCAGTACTTC. Encoded protein: CASSLGVAGFTYEQYF.